One sample yielded the 28 T cell receptor beta chains listed below, sequenced in a study of blood T cells in healthy people across ages (dated by TCRdb to 2013 to 2016). Libraries were prepared through 5' RACE. Sequencing relied on an Illumina HiSeq 2500. The second PCR ran for about 6 to 11 cycles and used a J-beta primer mix along with a sample-barcoded 5' primer. TCRdb reanalyzed the raw reads on its own, using fastp at Q25 for trimming and MiXCR for clone calling, and kept in-frame beta chains. Each record represents a unique CDR3 protein, reported with the most common genes and DNA among its rows. The table for this sample lists hundreds of thousands of distinct CDR3 sequences; roughly 43% of them were counted only once. About 32% of the sample is taken by the ten largest. Sequenced material: blood. Receptors originate from a man of 80 years or more in good health.

The chain combines TRBV27 with TRBJ1-1, with D unclear. With 8 bases removed from V and 0 bases from J, the gap between germline ends came to 16 bases. In germline, CDR1 is MNHEY, CDR2 SMNVEV (reference sequence). The length of the CDR3 is 15 residues. The CDR3 is CASGNQGKLNTEAFF. In DNA, the CDR3 is TGTGCCAGCGGAAATCAAGGAAAATTGAACACTGAAGCTTTCTTT.

This clonotype was counted only a few times. The genes are TRBV5-1 and TRBJ2-7; no firm D call. CDR1 is SGHRS, CDR2 YFSETQ, per germline. V was pared by 2 bases and J by 4 bases, with 16 bases between. The CDR3 length is 15 residues. DNA for the CDR3: TGCGCCAGCAGCTTAAGAATGGGTCTAGTTTACGAGCAGTACTTC. The encoded protein is CASSLRMGLVYEQYF.

On this clonotype itself: A much more abundant neighbour one base away suggests this may be a read error. The CDR3 is CVSSLPSGGSSYNEQYF. The DNA of the CDR3 is TGTGTCAGCAGCTTACCTAGCGGGGGGAGCTCCTACAATGAGCAGTACTTC. V and J are TRBV11-2 and TRBJ2-1, with TRBD2 identical over 11 bases. The J call may be wrong; the DNA end is better matched by TRBJ2-7. The CDR3 runs to 17 residues. From germline, CDR1 is SGHAT and CDR2 FQNNGV.

About this clonotype itself: Mismatch with germline at one junction end may stem from a read error. V is TRBV19 and J is TRBJ2-5; D not resolved. The V gene's germline CDR1 is LNHDA and CDR2 SQIVND (reference sequence). CDR3 length: 14 residues. CDR3 protein: CASSMGQDQETQYF. DNA of the CDR3: TGTGCCAGTAGTATGGGTCAGGACCAGGAGACCCAGTACTTC.

Remarks on this clonotype: One end of the junction varies from germline; a read error may be responsible. This sequence joins TRBV6-6 and TRBJ2-1, with TRBD1 matching over 7 bases. Germline CDR1 and CDR2: MNHNY and SVGAGI (reference sequence). The CDR3 is 14 amino acids. The CDR3 reads CASSQGESYKEQFF. The CDR3, as DNA: TGTGCCAGCAGCCAGGGGGAATCCTACAAGGAGCAGTTCTTC.

Comment on this clonotype: This may arise from a read error, as a much more abundant clone is one base away. The V gene is TRBV4-2, the J gene TRBJ2-5; 8 bases are shared with TRBD2. V lost 6 bases to trimming and J lost 11 bases; unmatched junction nucleotides: 20. Germline V gene sequence: CDR1 LGHNA, CDR2 YNFKEQ. The CDR3 contains 16 residues. The DNA of the CDR3 is TGTGCCAGCAGGCTTACCGGGACTAGAGGGAACAATGAGCAGTACTTC. Protein product: CASRLTGTRGNNEQYF.

The rearrangement uses TRBV6-2 or TRBV6-3 and TRBJ2-1; TRBD1 aligns across 8 bases. This CDR3 comprises 16 residues. The J segment lost 7 bases and the V segment lost 2 bases, leaving 10 bases of the junction unmatched. The V gene's germline CDR1 is MNHEY and CDR2 SVGEGT. The CDR3 sequence is CASSYQGAISRNEQFF. CDR3 DNA: TGTGCCAGCAGTTACCAGGGGGCTATATCTAGGAATGAGCAGTTCTTC.

This clonotype was seen ten or more times. The genes are TRBV6-2 or TRBV6-3 and TRBJ2-1; 9 positions agree with TRBD2. The ends lost 0 bases at V and 3 bases at J; junction bases unmatched: 6. Germline V gives CDR1 MNHEY, CDR2 SVGEGT. CDR3 size: 17 residues. CDR3 sequence (DNA): TGTGCCAGCAGTTACTCCCCCCCTAGCGGGATCTACAATGAGCAGTTCTTC. Its protein product is CASSYSPPSGIYNEQFF.

In nucleotides, the CDR3 is TGTGCCAGCAGTTACGGCCGGGCCACATACGAGCAGTACTTC. As protein: CASSYGRATYEQYF. This chain joins TRBV12-3 or TRBV12-4 and TRBJ2-7; no definite D call. CDR3 length: 14 residues. The V and J ends lost 4 bases and 4 bases respectively, with 14 bases between them.

Worth noting for this clonotype: Just one base apart from a much larger clone, this may be a read error. The chain couples TRBV5-5 to TRBJ2-1; 9 nucleotides match TRBD1. CDR1 is SGHKS and CDR2 is YYEKEE in the germline V gene (reference sequence). Unmatched junction bases numbered 12, after V lost 4 bases and J lost 10 bases. The CDR3 spans 15 residues. The CDR3 protein is CASSTAGTGNYEQFF. The CDR3 nucleotides are TGTGCCAGCAGCACGGCCGGGACAGGGAACTACGAGCAGTTCTTC.

To note about this clonotype: This may be a read error: a much more frequent sequence differs by one nucleotide. The chain joins TRBV20-1 to TRBJ2-1, with a possible D match to TRBD2 (6 bases). CDR1 and CDR2 from the germline V gene are DFQATT and SNEGSKA (reference sequence). CDR3 length: 12 amino acids. CDR3 bases: TGCGGTGCTAGCGCGACTACCAATGAGCAGTTCTTC. It specifies CGASATTNEQFF.

There are many counts of this clonotype. Here the CDR3 reads CSARRGYTEAFF. CDR3 coding DNA: TGCAGTGCTAGAAGGGGCTACACTGAAGCTTTCTTT. The chain couples TRBV20-1 to TRBJ1-1, with a possible D match to TRBD1 (5 bases). Germline values: CDR1 DFQATT, CDR2 SNEGSKA (reference sequence). This CDR3 has 12 residues. V was cut by 2 bases and J by 3 bases, with 7 bases left in between.

This clonotype was picked up many times. The V and J genes are TRBV27 and TRBJ2-1; D possibly corresponds to TRBD1 (5 bases). The germline V gene encodes CDR1 MNHEY and CDR2 SMNVEV (reference sequence). This CDR3 comprises 15 residues. V was shortened by 2 bases and J by 6 bases, with 14 bases between the two germline ends. CDR3 bases: TGTGCCAGCAGTTTAGGCCAGGGAATCTCCAATGAGCAGTTCTTC. This gives the protein CASSLGQGISNEQFF.

The chain combines TRBV20-1 with TRBJ2-1; 12 nucleotides match TRBD2. The germline V gene has CDR1 DFQATT and CDR2 SNEGSKA (reference sequence). The CDR3 spans 15 residues. V lost 5 bases, J lost 7 bases, and 9 bases stayed unmatched. For the CDR3, the DNA is TGCAGTGCTCCGGGAACTAGCGGGAGGTCTAATGAGCAGTTCTTC. Protein sequence: CSAPGTSGRSNEQFF.

This clonotype was counted at least ten times. This rearrangement joins TRBV20-1 to TRBJ2-4; weak D call: TRBD1 (6 bases). This CDR3 region has 15 residues. Germline V gene data show CDR1 as DFQATT and CDR2 as SNEGSKA (reference sequence). V lost 1 base, J lost 2 bases, and 12 bases lay in between. The CDR3 DNA reads as TGCAGTGCTAGAGCTGGGACATCCCCCAAAAACATTCAGTACTTC. As protein: CSARAGTSPKNIQYF.

This clonotype was picked up many times. The chain couples TRBV6-2 or TRBV6-3 to TRBJ1-2; 10 nucleotides match TRBD1. J was trimmed by 2 bases and V by 5 bases; bases with no gene match: 5. Germline CDR1 reads MNHEY; CDR2 reads SVGEGT. This CDR3 has 15 amino acids. In DNA form, the CDR3 reads TGTGCCAGCAGTGACCGGGACAGGGGAAACTATGGCTACACCTTC. Its translation is CASSDRDRGNYGYTF.

The gene calls are TRBV6-1 and TRBJ2-5; tentatively, D is TRBD2 (7 bases). This CDR3 spans 15 amino acids. V lost 6 bases and J lost 3, with 17 bases in between. Looked up from germline, CDR1 is MNHNS and CDR2 is SASEGT. Written as DNA, the CDR3 is TGTGCCAGCAGGGGACCTCGGGGGGCGAAAGAGACCCAGTACTTC. This gives the protein CASRGPRGAKETQYF.

The chain carries TRBV5-5 and TRBJ2-7; TRBD2 matches 7 bases. With V trimmed by 2 bases and J by 5 bases, 16 bases remained unmatched. This CDR3 has 17 residues. The germline V gene has CDR1 SGHKS and CDR2 YYEKEE (reference sequence). DNA for the CDR3: TGTGCCAGCAGCTTCGATTTTAGGCCAGGGAGGGTGGACGAGCAGTACTTC. This translates into CASSFDFRPGRVDEQYF.

This clonotype was counted a few times. V gene TRBV7-2 combines with J gene TRBJ2-5; 15 bases match TRBD2. The ends lost 5 bases at V and 5 bases at J; junction bases unmatched: 18. Germline CDR1 is SGHTA and CDR2 is FQGNSA. This CDR3 comprises 20 residues. The CDR3 loop reads CASSPPGLAGGRGPGETQYF. The CDR3 DNA is TGTGCCAGCAGCCCTCCCGGACTAGCGGGAGGGCGGGGTCCAGGTGAGACCCAGTACTTC. Looking up the rest from reference TRBV7-2 and TRBJ2-5 gives the full variable domain: GAGVSQSPSNKVTEKGKDVELRCDPISGHTALYWYRQSLGQGLEFLIYFQGNSAPDKSGLPSDRFSAERTGGSVSTLTIQRTQQEDSAVYLCASSPPGLAGGRGPGETQYFGPGTRLLVL.

This clonotype has only a few counts. The rearrangement joins TRBV4-3 to TRBJ2-2; 7 nucleotides line up with TRBD2. The V and J ends lost 4 bases and 0 bases, in that order; junction bases with no gene match: 8. The germline V gene has CDR1 LGHNA and CDR2 YSLEER. This CDR3 contains 17 residues. The CDR3: CASSPMVGGSNTGELFF. DNA for the CDR3: TGCGCCAGCAGCCCAATGGTCGGGGGGTCGAACACCGGGGAGCTGTTTTTT.

V gene TRBV18 combines with J gene TRBJ1-5; 9 nucleotides match TRBD1. Germline CDR1 KGHSH, CDR2 LQKENI. This CDR3 comprises 14 residues. After removal of 4 bases from V and 3 bases from J, the junction contained 1 base not matched to a gene. The CDR3: CASSRTGDNQPQHF. The CDR3 DNA sequence: TGTGCCAGCTCACGGACAGGGGACAATCAGCCCCAGCATTTT.

The genes are TRBV12-3 or TRBV12-4 and TRBJ2-3; a possible D gene is TRBD1 (5 bases). V dropped 3 bases and J dropped 6 bases, with 13 bases sitting between them. The CDR3 extends over 14 amino acids. The CDR3 spells CASSFRTFRDTQYF. CDR3 bases: TGTGCCAGCAGTTTTCGGACATTCAGGGATACGCAGTATTTT.

V and J are TRBV10-3 and TRBJ2-7, with TRBD1 matching over 8 bases. With 5 bases clipped from V and 3 bases from J, the junction kept 6 bases outside the gene matches. The CDR3 sequence is 14 residues long. CDR1 is ENHRY, CDR2 SYGVKD, per germline. CDR3 loop: CAISQGQALYEQYF. For the CDR3, the DNA is TGTGCCATCAGTCAGGGACAGGCCCTCTACGAGCAGTACTTC.

This chain uses TRBV6-1 with TRBJ1-2; maybe TRBD1 (5 bases). V lost 6 bases to trimming and J lost 0 bases, with 14 bases between them. The CDR3 totals 15 residues. The germline CDR1 and CDR2 sequences are MNHNS and SASEGT. CDR3 DNA: TGTGCCAGCAGACTTGGGACGGAACCTAACTATGGCTACACCTTC. It encodes CASRLGTEPNYGYTF.

This clonotype came up many times. The chain carries TRBV7-2 and TRBJ2-4; TRBD1 is a possible D gene (5 bases). Trimming removed 5 bases from V and 6 bases from J, with 20 bases in between. Per germline, CDR1 SGHTA and CDR2 FQGNSA. CDR3 length: 16 amino acids. The CDR3 protein is CASSPPRVGPGNIQYF. CDR3 DNA sequence: TGTGCCAGCAGCCCTCCCAGGGTTGGGCCGGGAAACATTCAGTACTTC.

This clonotype appeared a single time. This chain uses TRBV11-3 with TRBJ2-5, with D unclear. The CDR3 covers 13 residues. Germline lookup yields CDR1 SGHNT and CDR2 YENEEA. With 7 bases removed from V and 1 base from J, the gap between germline ends came to 10 bases. The CDR3 nucleotides are TGTGCCAGCATCTTCCTTTTCCAAGAGACCCAGTACTTC. It encodes CASIFLFQETQYF.

The chain combines TRBV28 with TRBJ2-1, with a weak D call TRBD1 (6 bases). The CDR3 loop spans 14 amino acids. Trimming shortened V by 5 bases and J by 9 bases, and 17 bases separated the two germline ends. Germline lookup yields CDR1 MDHEN and CDR2 SYDVKM. The CDR3 reads CASSPNRDVGEQFF. The CDR3 DNA sequence: TGTGCCAGCAGTCCTAACAGGGACGTTGGTGAGCAGTTCTTC.

V is TRBV4-2 and J is TRBJ2-2, with 8 bases lining up with TRBD2. The CDR3 sequence is 18 residues long. V gave up 3 bases and J gave up 4 bases; unmatched junction bases: 13. Germline CDR1 is LGHNA and CDR2 is YNFKEQ. The CDR3 DNA reads TGTGCCAGCAGCCAGGGGACTAGAGTGGTTTCGGGCACCGGGGAGCTGTTTTTT. This gives the protein CASSQGTRVVSGTGELFF.